The 19 T cell receptor beta chains below come from one sample, sequenced in a study of control samples from healthy donors and cancer patients. The data were produced by immunoSEQ multiplex PCR, yet TCRdb's version contains in-frame clones alone and is incomplete. The sample shows over 60,000 clones, 65% to 90% of them seen only once. Sequences were obtained from blood. The receptors stem from a man aged 35 to 55 in good health.

V and J are TRBV7-8 and TRBJ2-7; perhaps D is TRBD1 or TRBD2 (5 bases each). Germline V gene lookup returns CDR1 SGHVS and CDR2 FQNEAQ. Trimming cost V 5 bases and J 7 bases, with 21 bases left between them. This CDR3 comprises 15 residues. The CDR3 is CASSVRDPRPLEQYF. The CDR3 DNA is TGTGCCAGCAGCGTACGGGACCCCCGTCCGTTGGAGCAGTACTTC.

V gene TRBV7-9 combines with J gene TRBJ2-1; D is ambiguous. Per the germline V gene, CDR1 is SEHNR and CDR2 is FQNEAQ (reference sequence). The CDR3 loop spans 15 amino acids. Trimming removed 1 base at V and 0 bases at J, with 7 bases between. This CDR3 reads CASSLVGSSYNEQFF. The DNA for the CDR3 is TGTGCCAGCAGCTTAGTGGGCAGCTCCTACAATGAGCAGTTCTTC. Drawing the rest from reference TRBV7-9 and TRBJ2-1, the complete variable domain is DTGVSQNPRHKITKRGQNVTFRCDPISEHNRLYWYRQTLGQGPEFLTYFQNEAQLEKSRLLSDRFSAERPKGSFSTLEIQRTEQGDSAMYLCASSLVGSSYNEQFFGPGTRLTVL.

The genes are TRBV2 and TRBJ1-2; D remains unclear. Deletions cut 5 bases from V and 2 bases from J, with 6 bases between. The CDR3 has 12 amino acids. Germline lookup yields CDR1 SNHLY and CDR2 FYNNEI. CDR3 residues: CASSSLNYGYTF. The CDR3 DNA follows: TGTGCCAGCAGTTCTTTAAACTATGGCTACACCTTC.

This clone showed up just a few times. The chain couples TRBV28 to TRBJ1-3; 9 bases are a match to TRBD1. V shed 7 bases, J shed 4 bases, and the junction held 5 bases outside the gene matches. The CDR3 is 14 residues long. Per the germline V gene, CDR1 is MDHEN and CDR2 is SYDVKM. The CDR3, as DNA: TGTGCCAGCACTGGACAGGGGCGCGGAAACACCATATATTTT. Translating gives CASTGQGRGNTIYF.

The rearrangement joins TRBV5-1 to TRBJ2-2, with 9 positions matching TRBD2. The germline gives CDR1 SGHRS, CDR2 YFSETQ. The junction had 7 bases not matched to a gene; V was cut back by 4 bases and J by 6 bases. The CDR3 extends over 15 amino acids. This CDR3 is CASSRGGAVPGELFF. The CDR3, as DNA: TGCGCCAGCAGCCGCGGGGGGGCAGTCCCCGGGGAGCTGTTTTTT.

The chain employs TRBV12-5 and TRBJ2-7, with 11 positions matching TRBD1. CDR3 length: 16 amino acids. Germline lookup yields CDR1 LGHNT and CDR2 FRNRAP. Germline trimming cut 0 bases from V and 7 bases from J; bases unmatched to any gene: 8. CDR3 residues: CASGLVLGQGAGEQYF. In DNA form, the CDR3 reads TGTGCTAGTGGTTTGGTACTTGGACAGGGGGCGGGTGAGCAGTACTTC.

The chain combines TRBV7-2 with TRBJ2-5, with no clear D. The CDR3 runs to 15 residues. Germline V gene data show CDR1 as SGHTA and CDR2 as FQGNSA. V was pared by 1 base and J by 2 bases, with 11 bases between. CDR3 in amino acids: CASSLVGSRQETQYF. Written as DNA, the CDR3 is TGTGCCAGCAGCTTAGTCGGGTCAAGACAAGAGACCCAGTACTTC.

The chain employs TRBV9 and TRBJ1-3; D is undetermined. The CDR3 is made up of 15 amino acids. Trimming removed 6 bases at V and 3 bases at J, with 16 bases between. The germline V gene has CDR1 SGDLS and CDR2 YYNGEE. This chain's CDR3 is CASMRDLVLGNTIYF. Written as DNA, the CDR3 is TGTGCCAGCATGCGGGATTTGGTTCTTGGAAACACCATATATTTT.

This clone was recorded once. The chain joins TRBV11-1 to TRBJ2-2; a possible D gene is TRBD1 (6 bases). Germline V CDR1 and CDR2: SGHAT, FQDESV (reference sequence). V lost 0 bases and J 6 bases, leaving 8 bases between the germline ends. The CDR3 is made up of 14 amino acids. CDR3 nucleotides: TGTGCCAGCAGCTTAGCCGAGGGGGCCGGGGAGCTGTTTTTT. This sequence encodes CASSLAEGAGELFF.

The chain uses TRBV5-1 and TRBJ1-4; no reliable D call. V was trimmed by 0 bases and J by 3 bases, leaving 3 bases between them. In germline, CDR1 is SGHRS, CDR2 YFSETQ. This CDR3 has 13 amino acids. CDR3 residues: CASSLGSNEKLFF. Here the CDR3 DNA reads TGCGCCAGCAGCTTGGGATCTAATGAAAAACTGTTTTTT.

The chain links TRBV7-2 to TRBJ1-2; D is ambiguous. Germline V gives CDR1 SGHTA, CDR2 FQGNSA. Trimming removed 8 bases at V and 7 bases at J, with 23 bases between. The CDR3 sequence is 15 residues long. CDR3 sequence (DNA): TGTGCCAGCGCCCAATCTCAACAGATTTTAGGTGGCTACACCTTC. Translating gives CASAQSQQILGGYTF. Full variable domain (rest looked up from reference TRBV7-2 and TRBJ1-2): GAGVSQSPSNKVTEKGKDVELRCDPISGHTALYWYRQSLGQGLEFLIYFQGNSAPDKSGLPSDRFSAERTGGSVSTLTIQRTQQEDSAVYLCASAQSQQILGGYTFGSGTRLTVV.

The chain combines TRBV29-1 with TRBJ1-2; D gene unclear. This CDR3 comprises 11 residues. Trimming removed 8 bases from V and 2 bases from J, with 9 bases in between. CDR1 and CDR2 (germline): SQVTM, ANQGSEA. CDR3 in amino acids: CSSTSNYGYTF. CDR3 nucleotides: TGCAGCTCCACAAGCAACTATGGCTACACCTTC.

The chain joins TRBV9 to TRBJ1-1; D is possibly TRBD1 (5 bases). Between the trimmed V and J ends, which lost 0 bases and 8 bases, there was a span of 11 bases. The germline V gene has CDR1 SGDLS and CDR2 YYNGEE. The CDR3 runs 13 residues. CDR3 sequence reads: CASSVGQHGEAFF. Here the CDR3 DNA reads TGTGCCAGCAGCGTAGGACAGCATGGCGAAGCTTTCTTT.

The chain joins TRBV18 to TRBJ1-1; D is undetermined. Germline loops: CDR1 KGHSH, CDR2 LQKENI. Trimming stripped 2 bases from V and 7 bases from J, with 11 bases between. The CDR3 spans 13 residues. CDR3 nucleotide sequence: TGTGCCAGCTCACCAAATGCCTTCGATGAAGCTTTCTTT. This encodes CASSPNAFDEAFF.

The chain has TRBV5-1 and TRBJ1-5; maybe TRBD1 (6 bases). From germline, CDR1 is SGHRS and CDR2 YFSETQ. V was cut by 2 bases and J by 4 bases, with 7 bases left in between. The CDR3 is 13 amino acids. The chain's CDR3 is CASSFTGNQPQHF. The DNA for the CDR3 is TGCGCCAGCAGCTTCACAGGGAATCAGCCCCAGCATTTT.

The V and J genes are TRBV19 and TRBJ1-1; maybe TRBD1 (5 bases). In germline, CDR1 is LNHDA, CDR2 SQIVND (reference sequence). The V end was cut by 3 bases, the J end by 1 base, with 6 bases between. This CDR3 has 13 residues. This chain's CDR3 is CASSMTENTEAFF. CDR3 DNA: TGTGCCAGTAGTATGACAGAGAACACTGAAGCTTTCTTT.

This chain joins TRBV19 and TRBJ2-2, with TRBD1 matching 9 bases. Germline loops: CDR1 LNHDA, CDR2 SQIVND (reference sequence). The CDR3 has 15 amino acids. V was pared by 4 bases and J by 5 bases, with 5 bases of the junction left unmatched. The CDR3 DNA reads as TGTGCCAGTAGTAACAGACAGGGGGAAACCGGGGAGCTGTTTTTT. This translates into CASSNRQGETGELFF.

The CDR3 coding sequence is TGTGCCAGCTCATCACGACAGGGGGTGGAGACCCAGTACTTC. It yields the protein CASSSRQGVETQYF. This chain connects TRBV18 to TRBJ2-5, with 9 bases matching TRBD1. After removal of 5 bases from V and 5 bases from J, the junction contained 6 bases not matched to a gene. This CDR3 is 14 amino acids long. Germline V CDR1 and CDR2: KGHSH, LQKENI.

The chain combines TRBV7-2 with TRBJ2-1; either TRBD1 or TRBD2 may supply D (7 bases each). The germline V gene has CDR1 SGHTA and CDR2 FQGNSA. With 6 bases removed from V and 7 bases from J, the gap between germline ends came to 16 bases. The CDR3 consists of 14 residues. The CDR3 sequence is CASRDNRGGNEQFF. The CDR3 coding sequence is TGTGCCAGCAGGGATAACAGGGGAGGGAATGAGCAGTTCTTC.